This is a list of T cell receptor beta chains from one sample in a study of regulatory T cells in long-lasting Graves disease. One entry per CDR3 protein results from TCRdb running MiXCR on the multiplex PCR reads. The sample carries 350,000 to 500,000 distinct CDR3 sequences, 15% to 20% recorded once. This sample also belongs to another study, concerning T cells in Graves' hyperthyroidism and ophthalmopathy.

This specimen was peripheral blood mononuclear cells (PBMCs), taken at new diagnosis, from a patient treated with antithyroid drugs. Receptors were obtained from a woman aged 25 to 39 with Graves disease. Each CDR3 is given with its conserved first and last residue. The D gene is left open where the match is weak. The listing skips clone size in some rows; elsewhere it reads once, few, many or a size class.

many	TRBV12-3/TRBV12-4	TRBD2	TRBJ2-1	CAATPLAGNNEQFF	TGTGCCGCCACCCCCCTAGCGGGAAACAATGAGCAGTTCTTC
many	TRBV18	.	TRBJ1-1	CASSPPIGANTEAFF	TGTGCCAGCTCACCACCGATAGGGGCCAACACTGAAGCTTTCTTT
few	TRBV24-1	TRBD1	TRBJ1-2	CATSDSTRDRVGGYTF	TGTGCCACCAGTGATTCTACTCGGGACAGGGTGGGCGGCTACACCTTC
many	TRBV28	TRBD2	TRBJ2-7	CASSRLAGAYEQYF	TGTGCCAGCAGCCGACTAGCGGGGGCCTACGAGCAGTACTTC
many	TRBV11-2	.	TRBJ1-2	CASSLKGPRRGYTF	TGTGCCAGCAGCTTAAAAGGCCCTAGGAGGGGCTACACCTTC
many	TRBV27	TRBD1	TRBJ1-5	CASSTNRDRASNQPQHF	TGTGCCAGCAGTACCAACCGGGACAGGGCTAGCAATCAGCCCCAGCATTTT
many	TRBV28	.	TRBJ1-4	CASSPHIGGREKLFF	TGTGCCAGCAGTCCGCATATAGGGGGAAGAGAAAAACTGTTTTTT
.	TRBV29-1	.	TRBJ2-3	CSYTATSSTDTQYF	TGCAGCTACACGGCCACTTCTAGCACAGATACGCAGTATTTT
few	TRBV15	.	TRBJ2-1	CATSRDARRREQFF	TGTGCCACCAGCAGAGATGCCAGGCGTAGAGAGCAGTTCTTC
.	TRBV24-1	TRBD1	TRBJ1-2	CATSDPRTGNGYTF	TGTGCCACCAGTGACCCTCGGACAGGGAATGGCTACACCTTC
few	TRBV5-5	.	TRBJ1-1	CASSPRGFFAEAFF	TGTGCCAGCAGCCCACGGGGGTTCTTCGCTGAAGCTTTCTTT
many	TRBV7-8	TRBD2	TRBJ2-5	CASSPLGTSGPGETQYF	TGTGCCAGCAGCCCTCTGGGGACTAGCGGACCCGGGGAGACCCAGTACTTC
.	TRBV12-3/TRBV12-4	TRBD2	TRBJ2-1	CASSSAGTSGFF	TGTGCCAGCAGTAGTGCCGGGACTAGCGGCTTCTTC
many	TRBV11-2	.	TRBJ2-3	CASSSRGEVPDTQYF	TGTGCCAGCAGCAGCAGGGGTGAGGTCCCAGATACGCAGTATTTT
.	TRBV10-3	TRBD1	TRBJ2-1	CAISDPGQGAYNEQFF	TGTGCCATCAGTGACCCGGGACAGGGGGCATACAATGAGCAGTTCTTC
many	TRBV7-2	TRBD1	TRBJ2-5	CASSFLGQAQETQYF	TGTGCCAGCAGCTTCCTCGGACAGGCGCAAGAGACCCAGTACTTC
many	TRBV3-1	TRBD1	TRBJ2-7	CASSQDLYRGLRYEQYF	TGTGCCAGCAGCCAAGATCTCTACAGGGGGCTACGCTACGAGCAGTACTTC
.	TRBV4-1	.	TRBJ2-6	CASSQIALSGANVLTF	TGCGCCAGCAGCCAGATAGCGCTCTCTGGGGCCAACGTCCTGACTTTC
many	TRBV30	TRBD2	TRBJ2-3	CAWSEGLGGDTQYF	TGTGCCTGGAGTGAGGGACTAGGGGGAGATACGCAGTATTTT
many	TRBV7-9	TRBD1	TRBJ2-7	CASTPPGTGLYEQYF	TGTGCCAGCACCCCGCCGGGGACAGGGCTTTACGAGCAGTACTTC
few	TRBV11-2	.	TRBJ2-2	CASSLDPGSRELFF	TGTGCCAGCAGCTTAGACCCAGGGTCCCGGGAGCTGTTTTTT
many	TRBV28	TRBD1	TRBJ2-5	CASSLGQLVETQYF	TGTGCCAGCAGTTTGGGACAGTTGGTAGAGACCCAGTACTTC